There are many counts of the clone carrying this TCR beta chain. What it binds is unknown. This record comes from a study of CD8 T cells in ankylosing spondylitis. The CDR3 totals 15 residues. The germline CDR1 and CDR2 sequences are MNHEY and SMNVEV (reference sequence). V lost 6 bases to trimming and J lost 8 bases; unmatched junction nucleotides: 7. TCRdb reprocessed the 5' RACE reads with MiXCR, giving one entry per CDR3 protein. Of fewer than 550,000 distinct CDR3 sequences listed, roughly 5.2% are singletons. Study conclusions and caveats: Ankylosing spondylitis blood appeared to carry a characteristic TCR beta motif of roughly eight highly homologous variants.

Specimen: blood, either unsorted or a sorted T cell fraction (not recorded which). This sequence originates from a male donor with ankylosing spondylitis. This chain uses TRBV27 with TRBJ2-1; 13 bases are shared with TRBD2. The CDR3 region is CASRKRTSGSDEQFF. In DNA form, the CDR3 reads TGTGCCAGCAGAAAACGGACTAGCGGGAGCGATGAGCAGTTCTTC.